A single sample gave rise to the 27 T cell receptor beta chains below, sequenced in a study of STAT5B mutations in CD4+ large granular lymphocyte leukemia. Clones were read by immunoSEQ multiplex PCR, and TCRdb kept only the in-frame ones, dropping some. Among about 33,000 clones listed, roughly 76% were seen once. Material for sequencing was CD4+ T cells from blood buffy coats. The receptors come from a human donor in good health.

V usage is TRBV28 and J usage is TRBJ1-1, with 8 bases fitting TRBD1. This CDR3 spans 16 amino acids. Germline V CDR1 and CDR2: MDHEN, SYDVKM. J was trimmed by 4 bases and V by 5 bases; bases with no gene match: 12. CDR3 residues: CASSVTGAGRGTEAFF. DNA for the CDR3: TGTGCCAGCAGTGTGACAGGGGCGGGTAGGGGCACTGAAGCTTTCTTT.

The chain has TRBV9 and TRBJ2-1, with D possibly called TRBD1 or TRBD2 (5 bases each). V lost 0 bases, J lost 4 bases, and 17 bases lay in between. The CDR3 contains 17 residues. Germline V gene lookup returns CDR1 SGDLS and CDR2 YYNGEE. In DNA, the CDR3 is TGTGCCAGCAGCGTAGCTGTGGGGGTATTACCTTACAATGAGCAGTTCTTC. It translates to CASSVAVGVLPYNEQFF.

The gene calls are TRBV19 and TRBJ2-7; D possibly corresponds to TRBD2 (6 bases). The CDR3 sequence is 15 residues long. V was trimmed by 5 bases and J by 0 bases, leaving 14 bases between them. CDR1 and CDR2 (germline): LNHDA, SQIVND (reference sequence). CDR3 bases: TGTGCCAGTAGTTTGACGGGAGTCTACTCCTACGAGCAGTACTTC. Amino acids: CASSLTGVYSYEQYF.

This clone was found a few times. This sequence joins TRBV2 and TRBJ1-4; D not resolved. Per the germline V gene, CDR1 is SNHLY and CDR2 is FYNNEI. CDR3 size: 14 residues. V lost 5 bases and J 7 bases, leaving 14 bases between the germline ends. Written as DNA, the CDR3 is TGTGCCAGCAGTAGGACGGACGTCATTGAAAAACTGTTTTTT. Protein: CASSRTDVIEKLFF. The full variable domain, completed using reference TRBV2 and TRBJ1-4, is EPEVTQTPSHQVTQMGQEVILRCVPISNHLYFYWYRQILGQKVEFLVSFYNNEISEKSEIFDDQFSVERPDGSNFTLKIRSTKLEDSAMYFCASSRTDVIEKLFFGSGTQLSVL.

This clone was detected a few times. The gene calls are TRBV19 and TRBJ1-5; perhaps TRBD1 as D (5 bases). The CDR3 sequence is 14 residues long. Trimming took 10 bases from V and 7 from J, leaving 20 bases between them. Germline CDR1 LNHDA, CDR2 SQIVND (reference sequence). The CDR3 reads CATNAVGGWQPQHF. The CDR3, as DNA: TGTGCCACCAACGCCGTGGGGGGGTGGCAGCCCCAGCATTTT.

This CDR3 reads CASSVGGPAPLSYNEQFF. The CDR3 nucleotides are TGTGCCAGCAGCGTAGGCGGCCCTGCCCCCCTCTCCTACAATGAGCAGTTCTTC. The gene calls are TRBV9 and TRBJ2-1, with D hard to call. From germline, CDR1 is SGDLS and CDR2 YYNGEE. CDR3 length: 18 amino acids. Trimming pared 0 bases from V and 0 bases from J, leaving 16 bases between.

This clone appeared a few times. The chain links TRBV28 to TRBJ2-3, with D perhaps TRBD2 (6 bases). The length of the CDR3 is 15 residues. Germline V gene data show CDR1 as MDHEN and CDR2 as SYDVKM. Trimming took off 5 bases at V and 2 bases at J, with 14 bases between the two ends. The CDR3 loop reads CASSAPTSHTDTQYF. The CDR3 DNA reads TGTGCCAGCAGTGCACCAACTAGCCACACAGATACGCAGTATTTT. Supplemented by reference TRBV28 and TRBJ2-3, the full variable domain reads DVKVTQSSRYLVKRTGEKVFLECVQDMDHENMFWYRQDPGLGLRLIYFSYDVKMKEKGDIPEGYSVSREKKERFSLILESASTNQTSMYLCASSAPTSHTDTQYFGPGTRLTVL.

This clone was recorded once. The chain recombines TRBV7-9 with TRBJ2-5, with 11 bases that match TRBD2. This CDR3 has 15 amino acids. V lost 5 bases, J lost 1 base, and 3 bases stayed unmatched. Germline CDR1 is SEHNR and CDR2 is FQNEAQ (reference sequence). The chain's CDR3 is CASSDGTSGQETQYF. The CDR3 DNA follows: TGTGCCAGCAGCGACGGGACTAGCGGCCAAGAGACCCAGTACTTC.

V and J are TRBV18 and TRBJ1-1; TRBD1 aligns across 11 bases. The germline CDR1 and CDR2 sequences are KGHSH and LQKENI. With 0 bases clipped from V and 0 bases from J, the junction kept 9 bases outside the gene matches. This CDR3 region has 19 residues. Here the CDR3 DNA reads TGTGCCAGCTCACCACCCAATTGGACAGGGGGCACGATGAACACTGAAGCTTTCTTT. This translates into CASSPPNWTGGTMNTEAFF.

This chain links TRBV5-4 with TRBJ2-6; D unresolved. The V gene lost 4 bases and the J gene lost 7 bases, with 9 bases spanning the gap. In germline, CDR1 is SGHNT, CDR2 YYREEE (reference sequence). This CDR3 is built from 13 residues. The CDR3 DNA is TGTGCCAGCAGCCCTAATGAAGCCAACGTCCTGACTTTC. As protein: CASSPNEANVLTF.

In its sample, this clone was seen a few times. V gene TRBV28 combines with J gene TRBJ1-1; weak D call: TRBD1 (6 bases). Germline V gene data show CDR1 as MDHEN and CDR2 as SYDVKM. Trimming took 5 bases from V and 2 from J, leaving 12 bases between them. The CDR3 totals 14 residues. The CDR3 is CASSPGQSNTEAFF. Written as DNA, the CDR3 is TGTGCCAGCAGTCCCGGACAGTCAAACACTGAAGCTTTCTTT.

The rearrangement joins TRBV6-6 to TRBJ2-1, with D perhaps being TRBD1 or TRBD2 (5 bases each). Per germline, CDR1 MNHNY and CDR2 SVGAGI (reference sequence). The CDR3 has 15 amino acids. V was clipped by 3 bases and J by 8 bases, with 17 bases between them. The CDR3 sequence is CASSYRGARHDEQFF. The CDR3 nucleotides read TGTGCCAGCAGTTATAGAGGGGCCCGCCACGATGAGCAGTTCTTC.

The rearrangement links TRBV10-2 to TRBJ2-7, with TRBD2 matching 7 bases. There are 14 residues in the CDR3. Germline CDR1 WSHSY, CDR2 SAAADI. The J segment lost 6 bases and the V segment lost 3 bases, leaving 8 bases of the junction unmatched. The CDR3 DNA reads TGCGCCAGCAGTGATGGGGGAGGGCCAGCCGAGCAGTACTTC. This gives the protein CASSDGGGPAEQYF.

The rearrangement uses TRBV10-3 and TRBJ2-3, with TRBD2 matching over 7 bases. The germline V gene encodes CDR1 ENHRY and CDR2 SYGVKD. J was trimmed by 3 bases and V by 2 bases; bases with no gene match: 2. The CDR3 is 14 residues long. CDR3 in amino acids: CAISESGATDTQYF. CDR3 DNA: TGTGCCATCAGTGAGAGCGGGGCTACAGATACGCAGTATTTT.

V usage is TRBV6-1 and J usage is TRBJ2-3; D not resolved. This CDR3 region has 14 residues. Per germline, CDR1 MNHNS and CDR2 SASEGT. Deletions cut 7 bases from V and 3 bases from J, with 14 bases between. The CDR3 DNA sequence: TGTGCCAGCACCACCGGGCCTCAAACAGATACGCAGTATTTT. The encoded protein is CASTTGPQTDTQYF.

The CDR3 DNA reads as TGCGCCAGCAGCGGAGGACAAGCGTCCGATACGCAGTATTTT. Translation: CASSGGQASDTQYF. V and J are TRBV5-1 and TRBJ2-3, with D perhaps being TRBD1 or TRBD2 (5 bases each). V gave up 4 bases and J gave up 6 bases, with 15 bases separating them. The CDR3 has 14 amino acids. Germline CDR1 and CDR2: SGHRS and YFSETQ.

This chain connects TRBV28 to TRBJ2-3; possibly TRBD1 for D (5 bases). Germline values: CDR1 MDHEN, CDR2 SYDVKM. The CDR3 has 17 residues. V lost 3 bases to trimming and J lost 6 bases, with 22 bases between them. The CDR3 DNA is TGTGCCAGCAGTTTTCTGTGGCAGGGTCGATCGGTTGATACGCAGTATTTT. It is translated as CASSFLWQGRSVDTQYF.

The CDR3, as DNA: TGTGCCAGCAGATTCGGACAGGGTGGCTACACCTTC. Translating gives CASRFGQGGYTF. This chain joins TRBV2 and TRBJ1-2; 8 bases match TRBD1. Germline CDR1 SNHLY, CDR2 FYNNEI. The CDR3 consists of 12 residues. V lost 6 bases and J lost 7; bases outside the gene matches: 4.

The rearrangement uses TRBV2 and TRBJ2-1, with D possibly matching TRBD2 (6 bases). Germline loops: CDR1 SNHLY, CDR2 FYNNEI. V dropped 8 bases and J dropped 11 bases, with 22 bases sitting between them. The length of the CDR3 is 14 residues. For the CDR3, the DNA is TGTGCCAGCGAGGGAGGTGGTGTGGTTTCGAAGCAGTTCTTC. Its protein product is CASEGGGVVSKQFF.

The V gene is TRBV27, the J gene TRBJ2-2; 8 bases map to TRBD2. This CDR3 spans 15 amino acids. Trimming cost V 6 bases and J 4 bases; bases outside gene matches: 7. Germline loops: CDR1 MNHEY, CDR2 SMNVEV (reference sequence). The CDR3 sequence is CASRRFGRGTGELFF. CDR3 DNA: TGTGCCAGCAGAAGGTTCGGGAGGGGCACCGGGGAGCTGTTTTTT.

This chain links TRBV18 with TRBJ2-7; 7 bases are a match to TRBD1. The junction had 10 bases not matched to a gene; V was cut back by 6 bases and J by 5 bases. In germline, CDR1 is KGHSH, CDR2 LQKENI. This CDR3 is 14 amino acids long. CDR3 nucleotide sequence: TGTGCCAGCTCGGGCCGACAGGGTTCCGACGAGCAGTACTTC. Protein product: CASSGRQGSDEQYF.

J is TRBJ1-1 and V is TRBV9, with D perhaps matching TRBD1 (6 bases). CDR3 length equals 16 residues. V was pared by 4 bases and J by 0 bases, with 16 bases between. CDR1 and CDR2 (germline): SGDLS, YYNGEE. The CDR3 coding sequence is TGTGCCAGCAGCCCTCGCCAGGGGAGGGTGAACACTGAAGCTTTCTTT. As protein: CASSPRQGRVNTEAFF.

This chain connects TRBV10-1 to TRBJ2-3; D remains ambiguous. CDR3 length equals 14 residues. The germline V gene encodes CDR1 WNHNN and CDR2 SYGVQD (reference sequence). The V end was cut by 4 bases, the J end by 6 bases, with 14 bases between. This CDR3 is CASSAGSGWDTQYF. In DNA, the CDR3 is TGCGCCAGCAGTGCAGGCAGTGGGTGGGATACGCAGTATTTT.

The chain links TRBV27 to TRBJ2-3; no clear D. Germline loops: CDR1 MNHEY, CDR2 SMNVEV (reference sequence). V was cut by 5 bases and J by 1 base, with 16 bases left in between. CDR3 size: 16 residues. The CDR3 here is CASSPGPSWGTDTQYF. The CDR3 DNA follows: TGTGCCAGCAGTCCCGGACCAAGTTGGGGCACAGATACGCAGTATTTT.

The V gene is TRBV6-5, the J gene TRBJ2-7; D perhaps matches TRBD2 (5 bases). The germline V and J ends were trimmed by 2 bases and 6 bases, with 14 bases remaining between them. The germline CDR1 and CDR2 sequences are MNHEY and SVGAGI. The CDR3 runs 14 residues. Here the CDR3 reads CASSYPAGSVEQYF. The CDR3 DNA reads TGTGCCAGCAGTTACCCGGCGGGTTCGGTCGAGCAGTACTTC.

The V call is TRBV7-2, the J call TRBJ2-3; TRBD2 agrees at 8 bases. Germline lookup yields CDR1 SGHTA and CDR2 FQGNSA. V lost 5 bases and J lost 5; bases outside the gene matches: 9. The CDR3 runs to 15 residues. CDR3 protein: CASSPPGLVLDTQYF. The CDR3 bases are TGTGCCAGCAGCCCCCCGGGACTAGTGTTAGATACGCAGTATTTT.

The V call is TRBV5-1, the J call TRBJ2-5, with 7 positions matching TRBD1. J was trimmed by 2 bases and V by 2 bases; bases with no gene match: 6. The CDR3 runs to 15 residues. From germline, CDR1 is SGHRS and CDR2 YFSETQ. The CDR3 sequence is CASSLGPGQQETQYF. The CDR3 bases are TGCGCCAGCAGCTTAGGCCCGGGACAGCAAGAGACCCAGTACTTC.